Each of the 5 T cell receptor beta chains below was sequenced from the same sample in a study of shared clonotypes between healthy human individuals. Data came from immunoSEQ multiplex PCR; TCRdb stores just in-frame clones and leaves some out. This sample has some 1,100,000 clones; around 78% occur once, and the top ten carry approximately 0.5%. Sequencing input: memory CD4+ T cells from PBMCs. Subset in this sample: CD45RA-negative fraction. The receptors were sampled from a man aged 18 to 30 in good health. Some clones in this sample may be carry-over from other donors' samples.

This chain joins TRBV4-3 and TRBJ2-5; 14 positions agree with TRBD2. Germline V gene sequence: CDR1 LGHNA, CDR2 YSLEER. The V and J ends lost 0 bases and 5 bases, in that order; junction bases with no gene match: 8. This CDR3 spans 18 amino acids. The CDR3, as DNA: TGCGCCAGCAGCCAAGATCGACTAGCGGGAGGGCGGGGTGAGACCCAGTACTTC. This sequence encodes CASSQDRLAGGRGETQYF.

The chain uses TRBV2 and TRBJ2-2, with D uncertain. This CDR3 has 13 residues. Trimming shortened V by 6 bases and J by 7 bases, and 12 bases separated the two germline ends. The germline V gene has CDR1 SNHLY and CDR2 FYNNEI. The CDR3 DNA follows: TGTGCCAGCAGCAGCCAGCGAAGCGGGGAGCTGTTTTTT. Protein: CASSSQRSGELFF. The full variable domain, rest sourced from reference TRBV2 and TRBJ2-2, is EPEVTQTPSHQVTQMGQEVILRCVPISNHLYFYWYRQILGQKVEFLVSFYNNEISEKSEIFDDQFSVERPDGSNFTLKIRSTKLEDSAMYFCASSSQRSGELFFGEGSRLTVL.

The genes are TRBV30 and TRBJ2-4, with TRBD2 as a possible D gene (6 bases). Germline CDR1 reads GTSNPN; CDR2 reads SVGIG (reference sequence). Deletions cut 3 bases from V and 0 bases from J, with 21 bases between. The CDR3 has 18 amino acids. The CDR3 sequence: CAWSRGSAGRLAKNIQYF. CDR3 coding DNA: TGTGCCTGGAGCCGGGGGTCAGCCGGGCGCCTAGCCAAAAACATTCAGTACTTC.

This clone was seen once. The V call is TRBV11-2, the J call TRBJ2-7; tentatively, D is TRBD1 (5 bases). The germline V gene encodes CDR1 SGHAT and CDR2 FQNNGV. The CDR3 totals 16 residues. Deletions cut 1 base from V and 1 base from J, with 14 bases between. This chain's CDR3 is CASSLVVGQPSYEQYF. The DNA of the CDR3 is TGTGCCAGCAGCTTAGTGGTTGGACAACCTTCCTACGAGCAGTACTTC.

The chain combines TRBV28 with TRBJ1-2, with D unclear. Germline CDR1 MDHEN, CDR2 SYDVKM. This CDR3 comprises 14 residues. V was shortened by 7 bases and J by 9 bases, with 21 bases between the two germline ends. The CDR3 bases are TGTGCCAGCACCACCGGGGATCAGAGGTACAGCTACACCTTC. As protein: CASTTGDQRYSYTF.